This T cell receptor beta chain is drawn from a study of T cell responses to AZD1222 COVID-19 vaccine. Germline values: CDR1 SNHLY, CDR2 FYNNEI. Trimming took off 8 bases at V and 4 bases at J, with 14 bases between the two ends. This CDR3 is built from 13 residues. Libraries were prepared by immunoSEQ multiplex PCR; TCRdb keeps only in-frame clonotypes and omits some of them. The sample holds about 180,000 clones, about 90% seen once. This sequence was found in an adult who received the AZD1222 COVID-19 vaccine. The chain joins TRBV2 to TRBJ1-2, with D perhaps matching TRBD1 (5 bases). Sequencing used peripheral blood, obtained 28 days after the second AZD1222 dose. DNA for the CDR3: TGTGCCAGCTCTTCGGGGGTCGGCTATGGCTACACCTTC. Translation gives CASSSGVGYGYTF.